This T cell receptor (beta chain) appears in the sequencing data of a study of blood T cell repertoires in COVID-19. Per germline, CDR1 MGHRA and CDR2 YSYEKL. The CDR3 has 14 amino acids. Original data processing: By means of reference gene primer amplification, nucleated cell counts were estimated. The protocol was immunoSEQ multiplex PCR, while the TCRdb copy is restricted to in-frame clones and leaves out a portion. D and trimming come from the DNA, and the V and J calls and clone size come from that table. Of some 140,000 clones listed, more than 75% are singletons. With respect to this clone: Compared with germline, one end of the junction differs, possibly owing to a read error.

V gene TRBV4-1 combines with J gene TRBJ1-1, with a possible D match to TRBD1 (6 bases). The sequence came from a woman between 65 and 79 years old with COVID-19, enrolled during active disease. The sample comprised peripheral blood. As DNA, the CDR3 is TGCGCCAGCAGCAAAGACGGGGGGCAGACTGAAGCTTTCTTT. Its translation: CASSKDGGQTEAFF.